Listed here are 19 T cell receptor beta chains from one sample, sequenced in a study of OX40 agonist ivuxolimab in advanced cancers. The table came from immunoSEQ multiplex PCR; TCRdb's copy has only in-frame clones and leaves some out. The sample holds approximately 54,000 clones, approximately 91% seen once. Sequences were derived from CD4+ or CD8+ T cells sorted from blood, sampled in a trial of the OX40 agonist ivuxolimab. The receptors were sampled from an adult with an advanced solid tumor such as melanoma, head and neck, liver or kidney cancer.

This clone appeared a single time. V is TRBV19 and J is TRBJ1-3; 7 bases agree with TRBD1. Trimming cost V 8 bases and J 0 bases; bases outside gene matches: 1. The CDR3 contains 13 residues. In germline, CDR1 is LNHDA, CDR2 SQIVND (reference sequence). CDR3 bases: TGTGCCAGTGGGACAGTCTCTGGAAACACCATATATTTT. Amino acids: CASGTVSGNTIYF.

The V call is TRBV10-3, the J call TRBJ2-1; 11 nucleotides match TRBD2. Germline CDR1 and CDR2: ENHRY and SYGVKD. CDR3 length equals 16 residues. Germline trimming cut 2 bases from V and 8 bases from J; bases unmatched to any gene: 8. The CDR3 nucleotides read TGTGCCATCAGTGAGCAACTAGCGGGGGTAGGTGATGAGCAGTTCTTC. Amino acids: CAISEQLAGVGDEQFF.

The chain combines TRBV18 with TRBJ1-1; D not certain. From germline, CDR1 is KGHSH and CDR2 LQKENI. There are 13 residues in the CDR3. V gave up 5 bases and J gave up 3 bases, with 10 bases separating them. Here the CDR3 DNA reads TGTGCCAGCTCATCACGGGCAGACACTGAAGCTTTCTTT. Amino acids: CASSSRADTEAFF.

V is TRBV6-5 and J is TRBJ2-3, with a weak D call TRBD1 (6 bases). V was pared by 2 bases and J by 6 bases, with 9 bases between. Germline values: CDR1 MNHEY, CDR2 SVGAGI. The CDR3 covers 13 residues. The CDR3 is CASSYTGSDTQYF. The CDR3 nucleotides read TGTGCCAGCAGTTACACAGGGTCCGATACGCAGTATTTT.

The chain carries TRBV14 and TRBJ2-1; 8 positions agree with TRBD2. V lost 1 base to trimming and J lost 6 bases; unmatched junction nucleotides: 11. The germline V gene encodes CDR1 SGHDN and CDR2 FVKESK. The CDR3 covers 17 residues. The CDR3 DNA is TGTGCCAGCAGCCAAGTCATCGGGGGGAGCGGGGGCAATGAGCAGTTCTTC. As protein: CASSQVIGGSGGNEQFF.

The chain carries TRBV19 and TRBJ2-3; unclear D gene. The CDR3 has 15 amino acids. V was clipped by 3 bases and J by 4 bases, with 14 bases between them. Germline CDR1 LNHDA, CDR2 SQIVND (reference sequence). CDR3: CASSIGGSGADTQYF. Written as DNA, the CDR3 is TGTGCCAGTAGTATCGGCGGATCTGGTGCAGATACGCAGTATTTT.

The rearrangement links TRBV11-3 to TRBJ1-1, with D perhaps matching TRBD1 (6 bases). The CDR3 is 15 amino acids. V was shortened by 5 bases and J by 1 base, with 14 bases between the two germline ends. Looked up from germline, CDR1 is SGHNT and CDR2 is YENEEA. DNA for the CDR3: TGTGCCAGCAGCATAACAGGGAGTCCGAACACTGAAGCTTTCTTT. Protein product: CASSITGSPNTEAFF.

The CDR3 DNA sequence: TGCGCCAGCAGCTTGTTGGGCAGGGGTGATACGCAGTATTTT. This gives the protein CASSLLGRGDTQYF. This sequence joins TRBV5-1 and TRBJ2-3, with a tentative D call TRBD1 (6 bases). The CDR3 length is 14 residues. V lost 1 base and J lost 6, with 12 bases in between. Germline lookup yields CDR1 SGHRS and CDR2 YFSETQ.

The chain is built from TRBV19 and TRBJ1-2, with 7 bases lining up with TRBD1. With V trimmed by 6 bases and J by 10 bases, 17 bases remained unmatched. The CDR3 totals 15 residues. Germline CDR1 reads LNHDA; CDR2 reads SQIVND (reference sequence). CDR3 in amino acids: CASSAFPGQTSFYTF. The CDR3 coding sequence is TGTGCCAGTAGCGCATTTCCGGGACAGACTTCTTTCTACACCTTC.

This clone has just a few counts. The rearrangement uses TRBV6-5 and TRBJ1-5; 9 bases align to TRBD1. The V and J ends lost 10 bases and 7 bases, in that order; junction bases with no gene match: 8. Germline values: CDR1 MNHEY, CDR2 SVGAGI. The CDR3 runs 13 residues. CDR3 region: CATTGQGGQPQHF. The DNA of the CDR3 is TGTGCCACGACGGGACAGGGAGGCCAGCCCCAGCATTTT.

The chain carries TRBV5-1 and TRBJ1-3; 9 bases match TRBD1. The germline V gene has CDR1 SGHRS and CDR2 YFSETQ. With V trimmed by 3 bases and J by 2 bases, 3 bases remained unmatched. The CDR3 extends over 15 amino acids. CDR3 amino acids: CASSSGTGTGNTIYF. CDR3 DNA sequence: TGCGCCAGCAGCTCAGGGACAGGGACTGGAAACACCATATATTTT.

The chain couples TRBV6-5 to TRBJ1-2; 9 bases fit TRBD1. CDR1 is MNHEY, CDR2 SVGAGI, per germline. Unmatched junction bases numbered 6, after V lost 0 bases and J lost 10 bases. This CDR3 comprises 14 residues. The CDR3 is CASSYSDRGIVYTF. In DNA, the CDR3 is TGTGCCAGCAGTTACTCGGACAGGGGAATTGTCTACACCTTC.

V is TRBV20-1 and J is TRBJ1-2; a weak D match, TRBD1 (5 bases). The CDR3 contains 11 residues. V shed 1 base and J shed 8 bases, with 8 bases lying between them. CDR1 DFQATT and CDR2 SNEGSKA come from the germline V gene (reference sequence). CDR3 loop: CSARGYRGYTF. The CDR3 coding sequence is TGCAGTGCTAGAGGATACAGGGGCTACACCTTC.

This clone was observed a single time. This chain joins TRBV7-3 and TRBJ1-3; D is possibly TRBD1 (5 bases). The CDR3 has 16 residues. Germline CDR1 reads SGHTA; CDR2 reads FQGTGA. Trimming removed 5 bases at V and 0 bases at J, with 14 bases between. The CDR3 loop reads CASSGGPPSSGNTIYF. In DNA form, the CDR3 reads TGTGCCAGCAGCGGGGGTCCTCCGTCCTCTGGAAACACCATATATTTT.

This chain connects TRBV18 to TRBJ2-3; no firm D call. Between the trimmed V and J ends, which lost 4 bases and 1 base, there was a span of 18 bases. Germline CDR1 is KGHSH and CDR2 is LQKENI. This CDR3 region has 17 residues. The CDR3 region is CASSLAGQHPGTDTQYF. In DNA, the CDR3 is TGTGCCAGCTCACTCGCCGGGCAACACCCCGGCACAGATACGCAGTATTTT.

In its sample, this clone was seen a few times. This rearrangement joins TRBV29-1 to TRBJ2-3; weak D call: TRBD1 (5 bases). With 3 bases removed from V and 0 bases from J, the gap between germline ends came to 7 bases. This CDR3 contains 13 residues. Germline CDR1 is SQVTM and CDR2 is ANQGSEA. As DNA, the CDR3 is TGCAGCGTTGAGGGGCAGAGCACAGATACGCAGTATTTT. Amino acids: CSVEGQSTDTQYF.

A single count supports this clone. This chain connects TRBV11-3 to TRBJ2-3; 11 nucleotides align to TRBD2. The CDR3 spans 18 residues. Germline V lookup: CDR1 SGHNT, CDR2 YENEEA. V shed 4 bases, J shed 4 bases, and the junction held 13 bases outside the gene matches. CDR3 loop: CASSSPSGSGGAADTQYF. The CDR3 nucleotides are TGTGCCAGCAGCTCGCCGTCGGGTAGCGGGGGGGCCGCAGATACGCAGTATTTT.

The V gene is TRBV6-6, the J gene TRBJ1-2, with D unresolved. Germline CDR1 MNHNY, CDR2 SVGAGI (reference sequence). Trimming removed 0 bases from V and 5 bases from J, with 16 bases in between. The CDR3 consists of 16 residues. This chain's CDR3 is CASSYSSPGSFYGYTF. For the CDR3, the DNA is TGTGCCAGCAGTTACTCATCCCCCGGGTCGTTTTATGGCTACACCTTC.

The table lists this clone with a count of one. V gene TRBV27 combines with J gene TRBJ1-2; a possible D gene is TRBD1 (5 bases). The CDR3 length is 14 residues. The V gene's germline CDR1 is MNHEY and CDR2 SMNVEV (reference sequence). V was trimmed by 5 bases and J by 5 bases, leaving 15 bases between them. The CDR3 DNA is TGTGCCAGCAGTCCCCAGGGAAGTAGATATGGCTACACCTTC. Protein: CASSPQGSRYGYTF.